These 5 T cell receptor beta chains were sequenced from one sample in a study of a mutant IDH1 vaccine in newly diagnosed glioma. Measured with immunoSEQ multiplex PCR; TCRdb has only the in-frame clones, and not every one. Altogether 25,000 to 30,000 clones are present, approximately 82% being singletons, with the ten largest covering roughly 15%. These receptors have no identified antigens. Time point defined: week 23, last vaccination. Doses consisted of 300 ug of mutant IDH1 20-mer peptide each, paired with topical imiquimod. Sequencing was performed on PBMCs, taken from a glioma patient whose treatment included an IDH1 peptide vaccine. The source of these receptors is a woman in her 30s with glioma.

The chain employs TRBV2 and TRBJ2-7; D is perhaps TRBD1 or TRBD2 (5 bases each). Germline lookup yields CDR1 SNHLY and CDR2 FYNNEI. V shed 4 bases and J shed 10 bases, with 20 bases lying between them. This CDR3 spans 14 amino acids. The CDR3 is CASSGGDRDAHQYF. CDR3 DNA sequence: TGTGCCAGCAGTGGAGGGGACCGGGACGCACACCAGTACTTC.

Here the CDR3 DNA reads TGTGCCAGCCACTCCCAGGGGGCGGTCACTGAAGCTTTCTTT. Translated: CASHSQGAVTEAFF. The chain recombines TRBV6-5 with TRBJ1-1, with 8 bases matching TRBD1. The CDR3 extends over 14 amino acids. Germline CDR1 and CDR2: MNHEY and SVGAGI. V lost 8 bases and J lost 4; bases outside the gene matches: 9.

The rearrangement uses TRBV5-4 and TRBJ1-1; tentatively, D is TRBD1 (6 bases). CDR1 is SGHNT and CDR2 is YYREEE in the germline V gene (reference sequence). The CDR3 is made up of 15 amino acids. V gave up 4 bases and J gave up 7 bases, with 20 bases separating them. CDR3 sequence reads: CASSSARGPRGEAFF. The CDR3 DNA reads TGTGCCAGCAGCAGCGCGAGGGGCCCCAGGGGTGAAGCTTTCTTT.

This clone showed up just a few times. The chain uses TRBV5-1 and TRBJ1-4, with D maybe TRBD1 (5 bases). Per the germline V gene, CDR1 is SGHRS and CDR2 is YFSETQ. The germline V and J ends were trimmed by 1 base and 8 bases, with 18 bases remaining between them. The CDR3 length is 16 residues. CDR3 region: CASSLSRRQGREKLFF. The CDR3, as DNA: TGCGCCAGCAGCTTGAGTAGGCGGCAGGGCCGGGAAAAACTGTTTTTT.

The chain links TRBV29-1 to TRBJ2-3; 7 bases are shared with TRBD2. Germline V gene data show CDR1 as SQVTM and CDR2 as ANQGSEA. The CDR3 is 17 residues long. V was pared by 4 bases and J by 2 bases, with 15 bases of the junction left unmatched. Here the CDR3 reads CSVGGTSGTTITDTQYF. The CDR3 DNA is TGCAGCGTTGGGGGGACTTCCGGGACTACCATCACAGATACGCAGTATTTT.